Below are 16 T cell receptor beta chains sequenced from a single sample in a study of cytomegalovirus exposure and HLA in healthy donors. Clones were read by immunoSEQ multiplex PCR, and TCRdb kept only the in-frame ones, dropping some. This table has around 250,000 clones, around 89% appearing once. The sample comprised PBMCs. Every receptor here comes from a woman aged 18-35 years in good health and CMV-seronegative.

This chain connects TRBV7-8 to TRBJ2-7; 9 bases line up with TRBD1. CDR1 is SGHVS, CDR2 FQNEAQ, per germline. The CDR3 has 19 amino acids. V lost 5 bases and J lost 4; bases outside the gene matches: 21. CDR3 nucleotides: TGTGCCAGCAGCCCCCACCGGGACAGGGTAGGACCTAGACGATACGAGCAGTACGTC. Encoded protein: CASSPHRDRVGPRRYEQYV.

The CDR3: CAISTSGGVGDTQYF. For the CDR3, the DNA is TGTGCCATTTCGACTAGCGGGGGGGTGGGAGATACGCAGTATTTT. J is TRBJ2-3 and V is TRBV28, with 14 bases fitting TRBD2. The germline V gene has CDR1 MDHEN and CDR2 SYDVKM. The CDR3 totals 15 residues. V gave up 10 bases and J gave up 5 bases; unmatched junction bases: 8.

The genes are TRBV4-3 and TRBJ2-1; D is perhaps TRBD2 (7 bases). Germline-derived CDR1 and CDR2 are LGHNA and YSLEER. V was clipped by 1 base and J by 9 bases, with 22 bases between them. CDR3 length equals 17 residues. The CDR3 coding sequence is TGCGCCAGCAGCCAAGCCTCCTCCGCGGGGGCCAGGAGTGAGCAGTTCTTC. Its protein is CASSQASSAGARSEQFF.

This clone was seen a few times. The chain carries TRBV28 and TRBJ2-7, with D hard to call. The germline V and J ends were trimmed by 7 bases and 2 bases, with 12 bases remaining between them. The CDR3 has 13 residues. Germline CDR1 MDHEN, CDR2 SYDVKM. The CDR3 coding sequence is TGTGCCAGCACCGAGAGGCACGCCTACGAGCAGTACTTC. It yields the protein CASTERHAYEQYF.

The chain links TRBV7-2 to TRBJ2-7; 10 positions agree with TRBD1. The CDR3 length is 16 residues. Looked up from germline, CDR1 is SGHTA and CDR2 is FQGNSA. With V trimmed by 5 bases and J by 0 bases, 7 bases remained unmatched. CDR3 DNA sequence: TGTGCCAGCAGCCGACAGGGGGCGCTTCTCTCCTACGAGCAGTACTTC. This codes for CASSRQGALLSYEQYF.

The chain employs TRBV14 and TRBJ1-6; unclear D gene. CDR1 SGHDN and CDR2 FVKESK come from the germline V gene. Trimming shortened V by 6 bases and J by 0 bases, and 9 bases separated the two germline ends. The CDR3 spans 15 residues. The CDR3 DNA sequence: TGTGCCAGCAGACACGGAGGCTCCTATAATTCACCCCTCCACTTT. Its translation is CASRHGGSYNSPLHF.

This chain uses TRBV4-1 with TRBJ2-5, with 8 nucleotides matching TRBD2. The germline gives CDR1 MGHRA, CDR2 YSYEKL. The CDR3 loop spans 15 amino acids. With 6 bases clipped from V and 3 bases from J, the junction kept 9 bases outside the gene matches. The CDR3 bases are TGCGCCAGCAGAAACCCCGGGACTAGGAAAGAGACCCAGTACTTC. Translated: CASRNPGTRKETQYF.

The chain couples TRBV29-1 to TRBJ2-7; perhaps TRBD1 as D (5 bases). The germline V and J ends were trimmed by 4 bases and 3 bases, with 16 bases remaining between them. There are 14 residues in the CDR3. Germline V gene data show CDR1 as SQVTM and CDR2 as ANQGSEA. Here the CDR3 DNA reads TGCAGCGTTGGCCGAAGGACACACGACTACGAGCAGTACTTC. Its translation: CSVGRRTHDYEQYF.

This rearrangement joins TRBV19 to TRBJ1-2, with a possible D match to TRBD1 (6 bases). CDR1 LNHDA and CDR2 SQIVND come from the germline V gene (reference sequence). CDR3 length equals 14 residues. The ends were cut back, 10 bases at V and 0 bases at J, with 15 bases in the middle. The CDR3 protein is CAIKERGSNYGYTF. DNA of the CDR3: TGTGCCATCAAAGAGAGGGGGTCTAACTATGGCTACACCTTC.

This clone came up once. V usage is TRBV5-1 and J usage is TRBJ2-2, with D perhaps matching TRBD2 (6 bases). The V gene lost 4 bases and the J gene lost 5 bases, with 15 bases spanning the gap. CDR1 SGHRS and CDR2 YFSETQ come from the germline V gene. This CDR3 contains 15 residues. The CDR3 DNA reads as TGCGCCAGCAGCCTGGGACTCAGGGTTACCGGGGAGCTGTTTTTT. Translating it yields CASSLGLRVTGELFF.

The chain carries TRBV5-1 and TRBJ2-7; the match to TRBD2 covers 8 bases. Trimming at V came to 2 bases and at J to 4 bases, leaving 11 bases not matched to a gene. This CDR3 is 16 amino acids long. Per the germline V gene, CDR1 is SGHRS and CDR2 is YFSETQ. In DNA form, the CDR3 reads TGCGCCAGCAGCTTCGATCACAGCGGGGGTGGATACGAGCAGTACTTC. Protein: CASSFDHSGGGYEQYF.

Points on this clone: It is unclear where the CDR3 begins or ends on the DNA, so no DNA is shown, and the CDR3 is as TCRdb lists it. The chain employs TRBV11-2 and TRBJ1-1; no check of the table's D call, TRBD1, against the DNA was made. Germline CDR1 SGHAT, CDR2 FQNNGV. The CDR3 is 17 residues long, counting both termini. The CDR3 loop reads CASSFGPGTGRNTEAFF.

The rearrangement uses TRBV7-8 and TRBJ1-5; no clear D gene. The CDR3 totals 14 residues. The germline CDR1 and CDR2 sequences are SGHVS and FQNEAQ. V lost 4 bases, J lost 7 bases, and 14 bases lay in between. The CDR3 region has the DNA TGTGCCAGCAGCTCTGCCGTGGCGGGACAGCCCCAGCATTTT. It codes for CASSSAVAGQPQHF. The full variable domain, completed using reference TRBV7-8 and TRBJ1-5, is GAGVSQSPRYKVAKRGQDVALRCDPISGHVSLFWYQQALGQGPEFLTYFQNEAQLDKSGLPSDRFFAERPEGSVSTLKIQRTQQEDSAVYLCASSSAVAGQPQHFGDGTRLSIL.

In its sample, this clone was seen a few times. V and J are TRBV4-3 and TRBJ2-7; 8 bases agree with TRBD1. The trim removed 2 bases at V and 5 bases at J, leaving 5 bases unmatched. The CDR3 runs to 14 residues. Germline CDR1 LGHNA, CDR2 YSLEER. Written as DNA, the CDR3 is TGCGCCAGCAGCCAAACAGGGGGAGAGGACGAGCAGTACTTC. Protein product: CASSQTGGEDEQYF.

This chain joins TRBV10-3 and TRBJ2-7; no reliable D call. Trimming pared 2 bases from V and 3 bases from J, leaving 8 bases between. The germline CDR1 and CDR2 sequences are ENHRY and SYGVKD. There are 13 residues in the CDR3. The CDR3 bases are TGTGCCATCAGTGAGGAGATAAGCTACGAGCAGTACTTC. Amino acid sequence: CAISEEISYEQYF.

This chain links TRBV9 with TRBJ2-1; D gene unclear. The CDR3 contains 13 residues. V gave up 0 bases and J gave up 5 bases, with 6 bases separating them. Germline V CDR1 and CDR2: SGDLS, YYNGEE. This CDR3 reads CASSVGLHNEQFF. The CDR3, as DNA: TGTGCCAGCAGCGTAGGTCTTCACAATGAGCAGTTCTTC. Complete variable domain (other parts from reference TRBV9 and TRBJ2-1): DSGVTQTPKHLITATGQRVTLRCSPRSGDLSVYWYQQSLDQGLQFLIQYYNGEERAKGNILERFSAQQFPDLHSELNLSSLELGDSALYFCASSVGLHNEQFFGPGTRLTVL.